The subject of this entry is one T cell receptor beta chain. Its binding antigen is unknown. No base-level quality is on record; no much larger clone is a single base apart. The data belong to a study of T cell responses to AZD1222 COVID-19 vaccine (dated by TCRdb to the early 2020s). In the study overall: A total of 233 trial participants underwent TCR sequencing, of whom nearly 210 had received two doses of AZD1222 and some 25 had received two doses of the MenACWY control vaccine. Trial participants were enrolled by age into 18-55, 56-69 and 70-plus year subgroups, with about 150, 27 and 61 TCR-sequenced participants respectively. Overall study results and their limits: Reportedly, close to half of the unique spike-specific TCRs recognized epitopes lying outside the regions that are mutated in the B.1.351 and B.1.1.7 variants. Conclusions about previously exposed vaccinees are limited, since just five to seven AZD1222 recipients were seropositive for SARS-CoV-2 at baseline. The 56-69-year group was small, and its depth increase did not reach significance, likely because of low power. Spike-specific TCR breadth and depth rose significantly after two AZD1222 doses compared with day 0 and with MenACWY recipients. Most participants were white British and females outnumbered males, and the authors suggested that clonal diversity may have been underestimated. The whole spike protein was spanned by vaccine-associated CD4 TCRs, and dominant responses were seen in regions 160-218 and 743-854. Because no day 14 peak-response samples were available, repertoires were characterized only after the peak T cell response.

The time point label corresponds to: about 28 days (+/-7) after the second vaccine dose. The intended sense of this specimen's treatment or condition label: meningococcal conjugate vaccine given as trial control. The vaccinee samples were drawn from two UK trials, COV001 and COV002, one of which was a single-blind randomized controlled phase 2/3 trial testing AZD1222 (ChAdOx1 nCoV-19) in healthy adults. Trial participant PBMC samples were collected at day 0 and day 28 after the second dose for TCRbeta chain sequencing. V gives up 1 base and J gives up 3 bases, and the segment between their germline ends measures 6 bases. CDR1 LGHNA and CDR2 YNFKEQ were looked up in the germline V gene. Counted from cysteine to phenylalanine, this CDR3 has 13 amino acids. Only the CDR3 DNA stays, 39 bases, in frame from base 1. The CDR3 regions of human TCRbeta chains were subjected to immunosequencing. The study's own analysis went as follows. TCRs in the repertoires were matched against a reference library of SARS-CoV-2-specific TCRs that had been generated with the MIRA antigen-specificity platform. Breadth was defined as the fraction of unique TCRs that were SARS-CoV-2-associated. Depth was defined as the fraction of total T cells that were SARS-CoV-2-associated. Each spike-specific TCR was assigned to its reactive spike region and to a CD4 or CD8 class using the MIRA data. Log10-transformed breadth and depth values were compared by one-way ANOVA with Sidak's multiple comparisons tests. TCRdb mirrors the immuneACCESS table, restricted to in-frame sequences. Some clones are absent from its copies; in checked studies, under half trace to an unresolved V gene, and the reason for the others is unknown. That table gives V, J and clone size, and the DNA gave D and trimming. The sample table contains about 140,000 clones; only one count was recorded for roughly 88% of them. Clones ranked in the top ten supply 5% to 5.5% of the sample.

The sequence links TRBV4-2 to TRBJ1-2, with no D gene named confidently. The clonotype comes from an adult who received the MenACWY meningococcal vaccine as a control. The sequences come from peripheral blood, collected 28 days after the second dose of the MenACWY control vaccine. In nucleotide form, the sequence is TGTGCCAGCAGCCAAGCTCCTGACTATGGCTACACCTTC. This codes for CASSQAPDYGYTF.